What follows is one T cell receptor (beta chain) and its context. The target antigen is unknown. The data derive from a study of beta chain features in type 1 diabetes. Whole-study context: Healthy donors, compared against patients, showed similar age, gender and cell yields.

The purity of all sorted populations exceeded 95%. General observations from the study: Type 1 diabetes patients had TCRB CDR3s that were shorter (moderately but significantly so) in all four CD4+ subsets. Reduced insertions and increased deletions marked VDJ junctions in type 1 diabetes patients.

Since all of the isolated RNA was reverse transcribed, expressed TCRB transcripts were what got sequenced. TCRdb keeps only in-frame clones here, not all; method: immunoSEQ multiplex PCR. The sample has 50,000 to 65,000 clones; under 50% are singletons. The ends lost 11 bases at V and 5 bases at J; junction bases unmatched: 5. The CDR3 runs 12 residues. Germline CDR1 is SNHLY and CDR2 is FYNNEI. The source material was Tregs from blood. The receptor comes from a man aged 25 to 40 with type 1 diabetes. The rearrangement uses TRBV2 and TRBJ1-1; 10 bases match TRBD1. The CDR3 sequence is CAGRQGATEAFF. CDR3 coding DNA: TGTGCCGGTAGACAGGGGGCTACTGAAGCTTTCTTT.